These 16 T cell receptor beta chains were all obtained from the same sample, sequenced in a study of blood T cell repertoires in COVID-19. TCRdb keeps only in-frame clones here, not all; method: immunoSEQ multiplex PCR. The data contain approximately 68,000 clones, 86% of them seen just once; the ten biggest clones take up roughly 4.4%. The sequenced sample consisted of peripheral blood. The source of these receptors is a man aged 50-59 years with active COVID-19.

DNA of the CDR3: TGTGCCAGCAGCTTAGGGGGACAGCCACTCGGTTTTCTCTACAATGAGCAGTTCTTC. Protein: CASSLGGQPLGFLYNEQFF. The gene calls are TRBV11-3 and TRBJ2-1; 7 nucleotides agree with TRBD1. There are 19 residues in the CDR3. Trimming cost V 1 base and J 3 bases; bases outside gene matches: 15. Germline V CDR1 and CDR2: SGHNT, YENEEA.

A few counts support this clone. The CDR3 is CAWSLSVGGYTF. Written as DNA, the CDR3 is TGTGCCTGGAGTCTCAGTGTTGGTGGCTACACCTTC. V and J are TRBV30 and TRBJ1-2; no firm D call. The CDR3 spans 12 residues. V shed 2 bases and J shed 7 bases, with 11 bases lying between them. CDR1 is GTSNPN, CDR2 SVGIG, per germline (reference sequence).

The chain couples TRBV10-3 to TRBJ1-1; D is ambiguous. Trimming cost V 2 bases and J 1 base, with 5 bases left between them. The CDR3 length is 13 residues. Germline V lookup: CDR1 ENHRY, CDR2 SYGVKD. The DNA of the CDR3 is TGTGCCATCAGTGAGCCGGGGAACACTGAAGCTTTCTTT. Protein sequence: CAISEPGNTEAFF.

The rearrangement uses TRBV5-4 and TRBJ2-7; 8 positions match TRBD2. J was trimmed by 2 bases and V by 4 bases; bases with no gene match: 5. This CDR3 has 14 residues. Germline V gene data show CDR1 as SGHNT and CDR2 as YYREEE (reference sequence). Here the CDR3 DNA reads TGTGCCAGCAGCGTGGGCGGGGGGACCTACGAGCAGTACTTC. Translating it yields CASSVGGGTYEQYF.

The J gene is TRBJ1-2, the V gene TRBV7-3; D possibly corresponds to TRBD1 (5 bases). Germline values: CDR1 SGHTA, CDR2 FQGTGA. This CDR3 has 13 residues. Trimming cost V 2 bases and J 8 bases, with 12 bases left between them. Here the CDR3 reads CASSLGPGRGYTF. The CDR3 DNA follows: TGTGCCAGCAGCTTAGGGCCAGGGCGAGGCTACACCTTC.

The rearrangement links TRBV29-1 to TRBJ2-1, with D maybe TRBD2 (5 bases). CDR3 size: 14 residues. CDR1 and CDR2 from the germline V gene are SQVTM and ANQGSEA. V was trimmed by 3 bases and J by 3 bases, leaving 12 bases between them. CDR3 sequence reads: CSVEFQRNYNEQFF. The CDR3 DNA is TGCAGCGTTGAGTTTCAGCGGAACTACAATGAGCAGTTCTTC.

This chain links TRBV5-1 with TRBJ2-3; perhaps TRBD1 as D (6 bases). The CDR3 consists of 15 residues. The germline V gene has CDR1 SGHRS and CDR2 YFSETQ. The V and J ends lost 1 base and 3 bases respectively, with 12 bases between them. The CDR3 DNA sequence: TGCGCCAGCAGCTTGCAGGCAGGGGAGACAGATACGCAGTATTTT. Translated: CASSLQAGETDTQYF.

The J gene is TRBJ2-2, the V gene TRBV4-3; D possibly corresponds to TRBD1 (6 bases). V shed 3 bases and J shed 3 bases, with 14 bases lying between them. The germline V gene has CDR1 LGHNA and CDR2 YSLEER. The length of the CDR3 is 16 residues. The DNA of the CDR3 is TGCGCCAGCAGCCAGGGGGCCGGTACCTACACCGGGGAGCTGTTTTTT. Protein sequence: CASSQGAGTYTGELFF.

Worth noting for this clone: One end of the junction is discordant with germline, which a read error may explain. The CDR3 sequence: CASSLGPSNEQYF. The CDR3 nucleotides read TGCGCCAGCAGCTTGGGGCCCTCCAACGAGCAGTACTTC. The rearrangement joins TRBV5-1 to TRBJ2-7; D remains ambiguous. Germline values: CDR1 SGHRS, CDR2 YFSETQ. This CDR3 spans 13 amino acids.

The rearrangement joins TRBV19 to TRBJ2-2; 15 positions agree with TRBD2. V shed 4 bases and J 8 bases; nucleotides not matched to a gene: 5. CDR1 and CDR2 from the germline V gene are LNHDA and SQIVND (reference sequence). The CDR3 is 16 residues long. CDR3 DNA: TGTGCCAGTAGTAGGACTAGCGGGGGGGCTTTAGGGGAGCTGTTTTTT. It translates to CASSRTSGGALGELFF.

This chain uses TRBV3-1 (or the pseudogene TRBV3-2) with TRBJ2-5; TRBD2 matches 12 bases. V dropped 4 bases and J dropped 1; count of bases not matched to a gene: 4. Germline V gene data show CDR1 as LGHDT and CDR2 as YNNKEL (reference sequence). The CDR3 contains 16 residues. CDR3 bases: TGTGCCAGCAGCCGACGGACTAGCGGGGCCCAAGAGACCCAGTACTTC. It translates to CASSRRTSGAQETQYF.

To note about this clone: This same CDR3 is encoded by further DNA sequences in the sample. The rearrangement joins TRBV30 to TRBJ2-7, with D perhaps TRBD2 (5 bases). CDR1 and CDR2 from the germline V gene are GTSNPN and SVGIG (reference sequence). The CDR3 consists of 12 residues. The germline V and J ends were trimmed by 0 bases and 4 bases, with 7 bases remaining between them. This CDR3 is CAWSVRGYEQYF. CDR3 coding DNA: TGTGCCTGGAGTGTACGAGGGTACGAGCAGTACTTC.

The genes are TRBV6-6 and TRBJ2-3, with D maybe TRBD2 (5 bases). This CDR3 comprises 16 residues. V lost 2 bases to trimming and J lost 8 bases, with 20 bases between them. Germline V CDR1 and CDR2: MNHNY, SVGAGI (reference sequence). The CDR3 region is CASSYVVKTTMGTQYF. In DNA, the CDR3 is TGTGCCAGCAGTTACGTGGTCAAAACGACTATGGGTACGCAGTATTTT.

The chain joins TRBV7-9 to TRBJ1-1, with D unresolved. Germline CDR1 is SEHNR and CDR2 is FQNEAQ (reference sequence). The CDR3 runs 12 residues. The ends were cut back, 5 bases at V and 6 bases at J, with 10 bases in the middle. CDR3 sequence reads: CASSPRYAEAFF. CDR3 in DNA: TGTGCCAGCAGCCCTCGGTACGCTGAAGCTTTCTTT.

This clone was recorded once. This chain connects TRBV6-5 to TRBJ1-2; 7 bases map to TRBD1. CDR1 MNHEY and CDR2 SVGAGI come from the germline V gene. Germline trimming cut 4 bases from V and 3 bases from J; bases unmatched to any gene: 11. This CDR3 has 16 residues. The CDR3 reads CASSWAGGSLDYGYTF. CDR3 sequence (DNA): TGTGCCAGCAGTTGGGCAGGGGGTTCCTTAGACTATGGCTACACCTTC.

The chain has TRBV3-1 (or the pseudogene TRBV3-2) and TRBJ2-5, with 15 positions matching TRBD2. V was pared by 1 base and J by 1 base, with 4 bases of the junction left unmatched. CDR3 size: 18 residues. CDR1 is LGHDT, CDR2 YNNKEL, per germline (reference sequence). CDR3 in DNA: TGTGCCAGCAGCCAAGGGGGACTAGCGGGGGGCCTCCAAGAGACCCAGTACTTC. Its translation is CASSQGGLAGGLQETQYF.